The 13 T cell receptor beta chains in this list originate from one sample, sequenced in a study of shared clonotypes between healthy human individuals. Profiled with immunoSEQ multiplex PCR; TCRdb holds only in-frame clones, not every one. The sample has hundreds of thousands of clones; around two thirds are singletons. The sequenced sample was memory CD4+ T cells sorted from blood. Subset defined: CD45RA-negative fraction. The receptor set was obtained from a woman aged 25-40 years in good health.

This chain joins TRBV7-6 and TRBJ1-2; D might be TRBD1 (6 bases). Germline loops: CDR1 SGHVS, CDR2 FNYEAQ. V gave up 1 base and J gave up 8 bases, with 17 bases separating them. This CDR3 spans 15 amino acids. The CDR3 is CASSLGEGGLRGYTF. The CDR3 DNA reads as TGTGCCAGCAGCTTAGGCGAGGGGGGCCTTAGGGGCTACACCTTC.

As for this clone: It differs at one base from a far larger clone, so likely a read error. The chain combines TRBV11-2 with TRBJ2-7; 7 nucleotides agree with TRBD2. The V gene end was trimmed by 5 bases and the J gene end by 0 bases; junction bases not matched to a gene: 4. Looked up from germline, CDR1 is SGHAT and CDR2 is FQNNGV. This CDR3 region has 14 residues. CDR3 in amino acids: CASSIQRDSYEQYF. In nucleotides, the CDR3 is TGTGCCAGCAGCATACAGCGGGACTCCTACGAGCAGTACTTC.

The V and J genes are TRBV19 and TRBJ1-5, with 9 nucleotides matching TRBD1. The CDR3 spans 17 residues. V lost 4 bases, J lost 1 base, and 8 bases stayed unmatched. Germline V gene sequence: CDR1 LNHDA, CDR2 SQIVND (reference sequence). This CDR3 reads CASSTPGGQGSNQPQHF. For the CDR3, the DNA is TGTGCCAGTAGTACACCCGGAGGACAGGGGAGCAATCAGCCCCAGCATTTT.

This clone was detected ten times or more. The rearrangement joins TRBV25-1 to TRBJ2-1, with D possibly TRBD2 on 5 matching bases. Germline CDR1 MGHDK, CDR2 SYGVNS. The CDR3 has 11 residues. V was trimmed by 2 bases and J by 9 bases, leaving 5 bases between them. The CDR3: CASSEAGEQFF. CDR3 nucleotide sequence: TGTGCCAGCAGTGAAGCGGGTGAGCAGTTCTTC.

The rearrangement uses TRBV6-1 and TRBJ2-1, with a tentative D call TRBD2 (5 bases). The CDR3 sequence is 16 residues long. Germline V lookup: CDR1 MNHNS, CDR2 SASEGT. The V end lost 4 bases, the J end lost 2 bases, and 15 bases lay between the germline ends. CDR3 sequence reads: CASSGGGVLPYNEQFF. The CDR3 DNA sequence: TGTGCCAGCAGTGGAGGAGGTGTCCTCCCCTACAATGAGCAGTTCTTC.

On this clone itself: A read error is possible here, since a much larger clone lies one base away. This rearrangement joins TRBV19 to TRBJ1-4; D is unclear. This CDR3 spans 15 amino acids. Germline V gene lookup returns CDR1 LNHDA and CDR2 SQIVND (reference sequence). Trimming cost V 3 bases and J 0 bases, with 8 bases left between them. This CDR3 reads CASSIQVATNEKLFF. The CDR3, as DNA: TGTGCCAGTAGTATTCAGGTTGCAACTAATGAAAAACTGTTTTTT.

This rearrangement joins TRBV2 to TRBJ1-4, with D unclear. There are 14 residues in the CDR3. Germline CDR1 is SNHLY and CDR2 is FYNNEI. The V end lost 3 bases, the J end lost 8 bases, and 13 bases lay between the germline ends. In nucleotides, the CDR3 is TGTGCCAGCAGTGAGAGCAGCCTAAAGGAAAAACTGTTTTTT. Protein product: CASSESSLKEKLFF. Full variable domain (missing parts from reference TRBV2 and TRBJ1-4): EPEVTQTPSHQVTQMGQEVILRCVPISNHLYFYWYRQILGQKVEFLVSFYNNEISEKSEIFDDQFSVERPDGSNFTLKIRSTKLEDSAMYFCASSESSLKEKLFFGSGTQLSVL.

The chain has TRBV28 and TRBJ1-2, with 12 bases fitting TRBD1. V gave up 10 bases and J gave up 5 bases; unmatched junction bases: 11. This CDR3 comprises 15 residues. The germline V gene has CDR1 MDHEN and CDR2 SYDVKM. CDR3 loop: CATILGQGALYGYTF. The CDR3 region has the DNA TGTGCCACCATCTTGGGACAGGGGGCGCTTTATGGCTACACCTTC.

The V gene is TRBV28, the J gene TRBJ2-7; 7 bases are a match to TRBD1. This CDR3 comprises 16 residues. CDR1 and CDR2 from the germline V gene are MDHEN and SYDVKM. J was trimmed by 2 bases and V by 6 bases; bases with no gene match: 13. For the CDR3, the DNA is TGTGCCAGCAGGCATCAACAGGGGATTTACGCCTACGAGCAGTACTTC. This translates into CASRHQQGIYAYEQYF.

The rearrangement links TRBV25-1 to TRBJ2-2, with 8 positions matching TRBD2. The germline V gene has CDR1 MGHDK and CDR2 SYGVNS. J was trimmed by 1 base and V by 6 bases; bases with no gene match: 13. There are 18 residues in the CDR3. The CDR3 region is CASSRPSSREGNTGELFF. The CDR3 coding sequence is TGTGCCAGCAGCAGACCGTCTAGTCGGGAGGGGAACACCGGGGAGCTGTTTTTT.

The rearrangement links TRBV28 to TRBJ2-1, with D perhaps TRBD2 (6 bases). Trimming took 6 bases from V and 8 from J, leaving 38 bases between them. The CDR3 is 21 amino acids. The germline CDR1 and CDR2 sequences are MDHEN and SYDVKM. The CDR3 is CASRGRTYTGGGKRVADEQFF. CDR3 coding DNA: TGTGCCAGCAGGGGCCGGACCTACACGGGCGGAGGGAAGCGGGTAGCAGATGAGCAGTTCTTC.

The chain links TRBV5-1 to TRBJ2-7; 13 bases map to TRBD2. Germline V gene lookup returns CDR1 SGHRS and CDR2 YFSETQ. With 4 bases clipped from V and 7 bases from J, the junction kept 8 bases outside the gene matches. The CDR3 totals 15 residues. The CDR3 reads CASSRGTSGTGEQYF. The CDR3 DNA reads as TGCGCCAGCAGCCGCGGGACTAGCGGGACCGGGGAGCAGTACTTC.

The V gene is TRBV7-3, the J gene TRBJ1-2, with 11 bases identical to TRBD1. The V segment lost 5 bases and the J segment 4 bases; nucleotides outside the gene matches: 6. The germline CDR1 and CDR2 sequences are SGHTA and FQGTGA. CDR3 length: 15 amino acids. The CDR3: CASSPGQGATYGYTF. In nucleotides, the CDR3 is TGTGCCAGCAGCCCTGGACAGGGGGCGACCTATGGCTACACCTTC.